The sample holds one count of the clone carrying this T cell receptor beta chain. Its antigen is unknown. Per germline, CDR1 DFQATT and CDR2 SNEGSKA (reference sequence). The CDR3 consists of 12 residues. Aged about 6 to 100, donors were systemically healthy Caucasians from Russia. The record originates from a study of blood T cells in healthy people across ages. Study results and caveats: Per million T cells, the diversity of TCR beta decreased roughly linearly as age advanced. Naive T cell percentage showed a strong correlation with TCR beta diversity.

Next came a second PCR, run for about 6 to 12 cycles, which used a sample-barcoded 5' primer along with a J-beta primer mix. MiXCR was run by TCRdb on the 5' RACE reads, yielding one entry per CDR3 protein. The data contain hundreds of thousands of distinct CDR3 sequences, roughly 35% of them singletons. The receptor was isolated from a man between 18 and 29 years old in good health. The sample was blood. The chain uses TRBV20-1 and TRBJ2-5; D is undetermined. The last part of the DNA fits TRBJ2-7 better; the J call may be wrong. CDR3 amino acids: CSARKDYDEQYF. CDR3 DNA sequence: TGCAGTGCTCGAAAAGATTACGACGAGCAGTACTTC.